This T cell receptor beta chain was recovered during a study of T cells after yellow fever vaccination. Whole-study context: Preparing low-cell-number fractions relied on SMART-Seq v4 Ultra Low Input.

This clonotype was observed once. Its antigen is currently unknown. A much larger clonotype is one base distant, so this may be a read error. TCRdb independently ran MiXCR on the 5' RACE reads; one entry per CDR3 protein. Counted here are roughly 120,000 distinct CDR3 sequences, 7.4% occurring once; the ten biggest clones make up around 2.3%. Trimming shortened V by 7 bases and J by 6 bases, and 13 bases separated the two germline ends. The CDR3 is made up of 14 amino acids. Study-level findings and limits: Only a minor proportion of clonotypes was detected across both CD4 and CD8 compartments. Sorted repertoires could include abundant contaminating clonotypes from bulk cells. Although the secondary response was weaker, it peaked faster, at day 5 versus 15.

The chain links TRBV12-3 or TRBV12-4 to TRBJ2-6; D is ambiguous. The sequencing here drew on CD4+ T cells sorted from PBMCs, taken 9 to 11 days after the first yellow fever vaccination. The sequence was collected from a man younger than 30 who received the YFV17D yellow fever vaccine. CDR3 loop: CASTIRPEANVLTF. The DNA of the CDR3 is TGTGCCAGCACCATAAGACCTGAGGCCAACGTCCTGACTTTC.